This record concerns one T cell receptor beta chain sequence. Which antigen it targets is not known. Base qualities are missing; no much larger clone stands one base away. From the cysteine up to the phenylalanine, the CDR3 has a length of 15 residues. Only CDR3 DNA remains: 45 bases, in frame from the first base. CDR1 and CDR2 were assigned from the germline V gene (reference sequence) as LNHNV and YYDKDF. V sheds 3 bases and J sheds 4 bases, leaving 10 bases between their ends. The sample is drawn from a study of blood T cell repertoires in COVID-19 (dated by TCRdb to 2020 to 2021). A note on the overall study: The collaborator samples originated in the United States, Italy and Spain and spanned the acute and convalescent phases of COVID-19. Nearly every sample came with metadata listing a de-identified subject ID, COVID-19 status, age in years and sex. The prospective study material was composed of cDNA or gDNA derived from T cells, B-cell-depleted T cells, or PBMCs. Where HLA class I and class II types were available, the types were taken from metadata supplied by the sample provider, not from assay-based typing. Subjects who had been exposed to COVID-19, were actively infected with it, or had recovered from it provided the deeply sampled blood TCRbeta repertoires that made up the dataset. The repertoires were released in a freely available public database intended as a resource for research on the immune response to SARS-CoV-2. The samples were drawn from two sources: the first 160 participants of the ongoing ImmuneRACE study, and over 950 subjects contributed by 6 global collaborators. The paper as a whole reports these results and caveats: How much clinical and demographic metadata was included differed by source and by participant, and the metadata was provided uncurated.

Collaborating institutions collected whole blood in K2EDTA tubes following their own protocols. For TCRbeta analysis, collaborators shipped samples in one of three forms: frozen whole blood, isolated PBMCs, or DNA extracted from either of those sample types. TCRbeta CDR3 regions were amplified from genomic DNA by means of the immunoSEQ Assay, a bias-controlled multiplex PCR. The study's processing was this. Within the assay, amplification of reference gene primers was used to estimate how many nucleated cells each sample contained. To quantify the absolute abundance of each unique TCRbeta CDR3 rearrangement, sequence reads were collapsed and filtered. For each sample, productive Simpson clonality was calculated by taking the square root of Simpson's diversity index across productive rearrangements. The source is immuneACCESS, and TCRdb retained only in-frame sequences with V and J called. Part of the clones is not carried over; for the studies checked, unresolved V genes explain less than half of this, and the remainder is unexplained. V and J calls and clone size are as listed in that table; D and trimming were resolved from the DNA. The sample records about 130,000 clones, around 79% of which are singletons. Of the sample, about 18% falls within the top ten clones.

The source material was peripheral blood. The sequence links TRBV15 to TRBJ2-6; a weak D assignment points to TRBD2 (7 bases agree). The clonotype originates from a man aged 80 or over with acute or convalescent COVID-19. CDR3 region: CATSRGGTGANVLTF. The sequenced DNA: TGTGCCACCAGCAGGGGGGGGACAGGGGCCAACGTCCTGACTTTC.